This TCR beta chain was recorded in a study of blood T cell repertoires in COVID-19. Study information: The United States, Italy and Spain provided the acute and convalescent COVID-19 samples. In each case, the material was cDNA or gDNA derived from T cells, B-cell-depleted T cells, or PBMCs.

Germline lookup yields CDR1 GTSNPN and CDR2 SVGIG (reference sequence). This CDR3 has 14 residues. The V and J ends lost 5 bases and 0 bases respectively, with 8 bases between them. Original methodology: Amplification of reference gene primers was used by the study to estimate nucleated cell counts. Assay: immunoSEQ multiplex PCR; the TCRdb copy retains only in-frame clones and omits some. The V and J calls and the clone size are those of that table, but D and trimming were determined from the DNA. The sample comprises more than 45,000 clones, around 90% of which are singletons, and around 23% rests with the top ten. Seattle's cohort entered during active infection and was followed longitudinally.

The clonotype comes from a woman at least 80 years old with COVID-19, enrolled during active disease. The chain employs TRBV30 and TRBJ2-6; the D is unclear. The sequencing input was peripheral blood. As DNA, the CDR3 is TGTGCCTGGGACCGCAGCTCTGGGGCCAACGTCCTGACTTTC. Residues: CAWDRSSGANVLTF.